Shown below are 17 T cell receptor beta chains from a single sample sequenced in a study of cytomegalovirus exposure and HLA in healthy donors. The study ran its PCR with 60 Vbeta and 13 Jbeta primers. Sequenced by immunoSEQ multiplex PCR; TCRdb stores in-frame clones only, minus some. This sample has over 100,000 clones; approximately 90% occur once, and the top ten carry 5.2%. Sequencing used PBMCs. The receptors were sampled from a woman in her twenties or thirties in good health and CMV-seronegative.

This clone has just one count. CDR3 residues: CASSLGRGQGYGYTF. The CDR3 DNA reads TGTGCCAGCAGCTTAGGAAGGGGACAGGGCTATGGCTACACCTTC. The V call is TRBV7-2, the J call TRBJ1-2; 9 bases are a match to TRBD1. CDR1 is SGHTA and CDR2 is FQGNSA in the germline V gene. The CDR3 runs to 15 residues. Germline trimming cut 1 base from V and 4 bases from J; bases unmatched to any gene: 4.

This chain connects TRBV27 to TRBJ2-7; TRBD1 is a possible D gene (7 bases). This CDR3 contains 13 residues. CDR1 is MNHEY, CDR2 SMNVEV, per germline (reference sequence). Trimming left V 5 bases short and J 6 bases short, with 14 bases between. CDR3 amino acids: CASSPGAGGEQYF. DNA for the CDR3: TGTGCCAGCAGTCCGGGAGCAGGGGGCGAGCAGTACTTC.

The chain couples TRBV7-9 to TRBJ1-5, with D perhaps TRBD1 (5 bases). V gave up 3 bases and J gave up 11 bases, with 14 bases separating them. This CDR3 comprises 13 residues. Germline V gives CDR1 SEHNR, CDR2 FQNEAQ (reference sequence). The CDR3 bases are TGTGCCAGCAGCTTGACAGCCCTCTCAGCCCAGCATTTT. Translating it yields CASSLTALSAQHF.

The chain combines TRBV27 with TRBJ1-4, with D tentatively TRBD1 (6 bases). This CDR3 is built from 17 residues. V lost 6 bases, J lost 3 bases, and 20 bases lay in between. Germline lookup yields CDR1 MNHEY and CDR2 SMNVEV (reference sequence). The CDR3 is CASRATGWGWSNEKLFF. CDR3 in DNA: TGTGCCAGCAGGGCAACAGGGTGGGGTTGGTCTAATGAAAAACTGTTTTTT.

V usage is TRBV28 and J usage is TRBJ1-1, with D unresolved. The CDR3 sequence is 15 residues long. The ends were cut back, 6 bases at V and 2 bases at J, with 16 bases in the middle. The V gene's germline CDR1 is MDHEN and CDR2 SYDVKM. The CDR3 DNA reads TGTGCCAGCAGGTGGCCGGGGATTGTCAACACTGAAGCTTTCTTT. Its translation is CASRWPGIVNTEAFF. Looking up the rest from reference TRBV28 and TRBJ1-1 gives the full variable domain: DVKVTQSSRYLVKRTGEKVFLECVQDMDHENMFWYRQDPGLGLRLIYFSYDVKMKEKGDIPEGYSVSREKKERFSLILESASTNQTSMYLCASRWPGIVNTEAFFGQGTRLTVV.

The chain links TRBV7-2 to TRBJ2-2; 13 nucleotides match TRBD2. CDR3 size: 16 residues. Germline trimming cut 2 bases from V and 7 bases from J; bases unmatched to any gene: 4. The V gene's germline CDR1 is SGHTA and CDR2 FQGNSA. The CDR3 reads CASSLRLAGGGGELFF. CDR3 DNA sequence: TGTGCCAGCAGCTTAAGACTAGCGGGAGGTGGCGGGGAGCTGTTTTTT.

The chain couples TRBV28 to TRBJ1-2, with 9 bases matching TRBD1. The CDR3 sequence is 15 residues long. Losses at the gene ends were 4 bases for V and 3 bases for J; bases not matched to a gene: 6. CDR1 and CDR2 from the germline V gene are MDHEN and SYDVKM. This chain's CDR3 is CASSSPGQGDYGYTF. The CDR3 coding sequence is TGTGCCAGCAGTTCCCCGGGACAGGGAGACTATGGCTACACCTTC.

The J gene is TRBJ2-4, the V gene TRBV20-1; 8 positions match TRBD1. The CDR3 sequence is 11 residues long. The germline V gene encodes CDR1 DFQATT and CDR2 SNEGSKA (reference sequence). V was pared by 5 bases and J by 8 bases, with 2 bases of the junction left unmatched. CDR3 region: CSALDRDIQYF. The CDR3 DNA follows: TGCAGTGCTTTGGACAGGGACATTCAGTACTTC.

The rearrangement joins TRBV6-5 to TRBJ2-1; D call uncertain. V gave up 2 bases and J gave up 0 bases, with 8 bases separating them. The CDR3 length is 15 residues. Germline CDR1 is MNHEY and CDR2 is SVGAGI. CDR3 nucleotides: TGTGCCAGCAGTTACGGGCTGAGCTCCTACAATGAGCAGTTCTTC. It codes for CASSYGLSSYNEQFF.

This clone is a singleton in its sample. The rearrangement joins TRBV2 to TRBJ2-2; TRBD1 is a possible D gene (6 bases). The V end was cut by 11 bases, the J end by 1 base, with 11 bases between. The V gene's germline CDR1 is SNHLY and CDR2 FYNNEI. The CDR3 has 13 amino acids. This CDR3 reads CAGIQGNTGELFF. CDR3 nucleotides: TGTGCCGGGATACAGGGGAACACCGGGGAGCTGTTTTTT.

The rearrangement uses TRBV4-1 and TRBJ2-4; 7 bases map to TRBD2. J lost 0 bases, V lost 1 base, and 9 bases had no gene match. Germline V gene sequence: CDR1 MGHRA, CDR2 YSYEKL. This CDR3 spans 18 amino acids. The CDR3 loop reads CASSQAGWAGVAKNIQYF. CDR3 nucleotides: TGCGCCAGCAGCCAAGCCGGATGGGCGGGAGTAGCCAAAAACATTCAGTACTTC.

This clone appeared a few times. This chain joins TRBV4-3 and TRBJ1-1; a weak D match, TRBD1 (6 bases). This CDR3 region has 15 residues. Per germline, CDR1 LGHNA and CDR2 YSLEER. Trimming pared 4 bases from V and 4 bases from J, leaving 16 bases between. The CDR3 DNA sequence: TGCGCCAGCAGCCCAAATCCCACAGGGCCCACTGAAGCTTTCTTT. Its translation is CASSPNPTGPTEAFF.

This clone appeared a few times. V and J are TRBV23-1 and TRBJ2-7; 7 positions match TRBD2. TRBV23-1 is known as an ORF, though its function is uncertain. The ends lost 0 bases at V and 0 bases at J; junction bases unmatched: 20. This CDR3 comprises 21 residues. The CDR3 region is CASSQSQVGGSKILGSYEQYF. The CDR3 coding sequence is TGCGCCAGCAGTCAATCGCAGGTCGGGGGGTCGAAGATTCTGGGCTCCTACGAGCAGTACTTC.

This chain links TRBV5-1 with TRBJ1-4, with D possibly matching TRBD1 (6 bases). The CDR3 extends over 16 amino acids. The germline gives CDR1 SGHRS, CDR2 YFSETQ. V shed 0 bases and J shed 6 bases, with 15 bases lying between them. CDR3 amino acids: CASSLADSWADEKLFF. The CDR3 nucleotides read TGCGCCAGCAGCTTGGCGGACAGTTGGGCGGATGAAAAACTGTTTTTT.

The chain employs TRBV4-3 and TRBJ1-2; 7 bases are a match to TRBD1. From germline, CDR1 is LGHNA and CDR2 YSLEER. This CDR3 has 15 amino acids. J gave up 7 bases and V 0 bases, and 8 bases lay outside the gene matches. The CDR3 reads CASSQDMTGFGGYTF. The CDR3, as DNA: TGCGCCAGCAGCCAAGACATGACAGGGTTCGGTGGCTACACCTTC.

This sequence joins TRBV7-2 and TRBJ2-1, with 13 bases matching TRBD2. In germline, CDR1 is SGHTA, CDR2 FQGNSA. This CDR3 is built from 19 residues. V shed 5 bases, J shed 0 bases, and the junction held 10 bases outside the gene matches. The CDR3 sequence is CASSRLAGGISGSYNEQFF. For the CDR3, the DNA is TGTGCCAGCAGCCGACTAGCGGGAGGTATCTCGGGCTCCTACAATGAGCAGTTCTTC.

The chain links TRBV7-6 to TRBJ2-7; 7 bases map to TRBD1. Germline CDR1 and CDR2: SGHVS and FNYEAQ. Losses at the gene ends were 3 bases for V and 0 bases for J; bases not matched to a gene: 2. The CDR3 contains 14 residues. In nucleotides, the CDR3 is TGTGCCAGCAGCTTGGGGGACAGCTCCTACGAGCAGTACTTC. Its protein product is CASSLGDSSYEQYF. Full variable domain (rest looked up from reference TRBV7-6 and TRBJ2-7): GAGVSQSPRYKVTKRGQDVALRCDPISGHVSLYWYRQALGQGPEFLTYFNYEAQQDKSGLPNDRFSAERPEGSISTLTIQRTEQRDSAMYRCASSLGDSSYEQYFGPGTRLTVT.